The 6 T cell receptor beta chains reported below all come from one sample, sequenced in a study of T cell responses to AZD1222 COVID-19 vaccine. Here immunoSEQ multiplex PCR was the method, and the copy in TCRdb shows in-frame clones only, minus some. Found here are roughly 150,000 clones, over 90% of them singletons; the top ten hold about 5.1%. This specimen was peripheral blood, taken on day 0 of AZD1222 vaccination. These receptors all come from an adult in good health.

This chain connects TRBV4-1 to TRBJ1-5; the D is unclear. This CDR3 contains 15 residues. Trimming took 1 base from V and 3 from J, leaving 10 bases between them. Germline V CDR1 and CDR2: MGHRA, YSYEKL. The CDR3 loop is CASSQGWNLNQPQHF. As DNA, the CDR3 is TGCGCCAGCAGCCAAGGGTGGAACCTCAATCAGCCCCAGCATTTT.

The chain has TRBV5-4 and TRBJ2-7, with D uncertain. The germline V gene encodes CDR1 SGHNT and CDR2 YYREEE (reference sequence). This CDR3 is built from 12 residues. V gave up 1 base and J gave up 3 bases, with 5 bases separating them. The CDR3 here is CASSLNGYEQYF. CDR3 nucleotides: TGTGCCAGCAGCTTGAATGGCTACGAGCAGTACTTC.

The V and J genes are TRBV2 and TRBJ1-5, with no clear D. V was cut by 2 bases and J by 0 bases, with 8 bases left in between. The CDR3 covers 15 residues. The V gene's germline CDR1 is SNHLY and CDR2 FYNNEI. CDR3 loop: CASSESGYSNQPQHF. CDR3 bases: TGTGCCAGCAGTGAATCAGGTTATAGCAATCAGCCCCAGCATTTT. Full variable domain (remainder filled in from reference TRBV2 and TRBJ1-5): EPEVTQTPSHQVTQMGQEVILRCVPISNHLYFYWYRQILGQKVEFLVSFYNNEISEKSEIFDDQFSVERPDGSNFTLKIRSTKLEDSAMYFCASSESGYSNQPQHFGDGTRLSIL.

The genes are TRBV11-2 and TRBJ2-7; no definite D call. The ends were cut back, 1 base at V and 2 bases at J, with 6 bases in the middle. This CDR3 is built from 13 residues. CDR1 is SGHAT, CDR2 FQNNGV, per germline. The chain's CDR3 is CASSLAPTYEQYF. Here the CDR3 DNA reads TGTGCCAGCAGCTTAGCCCCTACCTACGAGCAGTACTTC.

The rearrangement links TRBV7-9 to TRBJ2-3, with D tentatively TRBD1 (6 bases). The germline V and J ends were trimmed by 5 bases and 5 bases, with 17 bases remaining between them. Germline CDR1 SEHNR, CDR2 FQNEAQ (reference sequence). This CDR3 is built from 15 residues. The CDR3 reads CASSAYREWVDTQYF. CDR3 bases: TGTGCCAGCAGCGCGTACAGGGAGTGGGTAGATACGCAGTATTTT.

V and J are TRBV19 and TRBJ1-2; possibly TRBD1 for D (6 bases). Trimming shortened V by 3 bases and J by 1 base, and 6 bases separated the two germline ends. The CDR3 has 13 amino acids. Looked up from germline, CDR1 is LNHDA and CDR2 is SQIVND (reference sequence). The CDR3 here is CASSMDSNYGYTF. CDR3 nucleotides: TGTGCCAGTAGTATGGACAGTAACTATGGCTACACCTTC.